The entry below gives a single T cell receptor beta chain sequence along with its context. This sample stems from a study of CD8 T cells in Susac syndrome. CDR3 size: 14 residues. The germline CDR1 and CDR2 sequences are KGHDR and SFDVKD. V trimming: 4 bases; J trimming: 3 bases; junction bases outside the gene matches: 4. RNA totalling about 0.5 to 1 ug underwent reverse transcription with random hexamers. TCRdb recomputed calls from the immunoSEQ multiplex PCR reads with MiXCR, one row per CDR3 protein. The sample has approximately 270,000 distinct CDR3 sequences; just under 95% are singletons. This chain uses TRBV24-1 with TRBJ2-5; 7 bases are shared with TRBD1. The specimen sequenced was CD4+ T cells from PBMCs. This sequence originates from a human donor with multiple sclerosis. CDR3 region: CATSESGTEETQYF. CDR3 nucleotides: TGTGCCACCAGTGAATCCGGGACAGAAGAGACCCAGTACTTC.